Given below is one T cell receptor (beta chain) in context. The entry originates in a study of blood T cell repertoires in COVID-19. The protocol was immunoSEQ multiplex PCR, while the TCRdb copy is restricted to in-frame clones and leaves out a portion. The sample records around 130,000 clones, approximately 86% being singletons. J lost 5 bases, V lost 8 bases, and 8 bases had no gene match. The CDR3 extends over 13 amino acids. Germline CDR1 is MDHEN and CDR2 is SYDVKM. This chain connects TRBV28 to TRBJ2-5; 7 nucleotides match TRBD1. Material: PBMCs or T cells enriched from blood (not recorded which). The clonotype originates from a woman between 50 and 59 years old who had recovered from COVID-19. CDR3 amino acids: CASGQQGLETQYF. CDR3 nucleotide sequence: TGTGCCAGCGGACAACAGGGGTTGGAGACCCAGTACTTC.